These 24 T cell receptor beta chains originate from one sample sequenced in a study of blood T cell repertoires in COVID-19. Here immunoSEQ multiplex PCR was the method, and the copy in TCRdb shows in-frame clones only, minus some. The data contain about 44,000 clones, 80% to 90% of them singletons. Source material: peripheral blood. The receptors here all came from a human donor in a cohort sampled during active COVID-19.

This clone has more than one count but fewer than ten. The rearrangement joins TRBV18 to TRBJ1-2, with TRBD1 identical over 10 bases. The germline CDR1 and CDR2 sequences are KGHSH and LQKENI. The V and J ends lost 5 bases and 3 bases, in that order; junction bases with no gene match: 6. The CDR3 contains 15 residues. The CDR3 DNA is TGTGCCAGCTCAAAAACCGGGACAGGGGACTATGGCTACACCTTC. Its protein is CASSKTGTGDYGYTF. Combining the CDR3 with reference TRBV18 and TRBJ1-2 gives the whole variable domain NAGVMQNPRHLVRRRGQEARLRCSPMKGHSHVYWYRQLPEEGLKFMVYLQKENIIDESGMPKERFSAEFPKEGPSILRIQQVVRGDSAAYFCASSKTGTGDYGYTFGSGTRLTVV.

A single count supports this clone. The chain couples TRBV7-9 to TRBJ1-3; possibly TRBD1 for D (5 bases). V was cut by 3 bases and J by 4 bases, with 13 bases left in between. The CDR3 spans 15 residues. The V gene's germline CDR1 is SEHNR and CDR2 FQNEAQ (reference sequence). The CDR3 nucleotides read TGTGCCAGCAGCTTCCGGGGGACGAGGGGAAACACCATATATTTT. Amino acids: CASSFRGTRGNTIYF.

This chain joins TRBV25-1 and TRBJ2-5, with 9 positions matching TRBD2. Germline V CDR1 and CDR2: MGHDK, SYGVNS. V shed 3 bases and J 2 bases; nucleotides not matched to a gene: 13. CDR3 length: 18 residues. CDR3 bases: TGTGCCAGCAGTGACTCGTTAGCTGCGGGGGGGCGGCAAGAGACCCAGTACTTC. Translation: CASSDSLAAGGRQETQYF.

The CDR3 sequence: CASRTGNTEAFF. Written as DNA, the CDR3 is TGTGCCAGCAGAACAGGGAACACTGAAGCTTTCTTT. V and J are TRBV2 and TRBJ1-1, with D perhaps TRBD1 (5 bases). The germline gives CDR1 SNHLY, CDR2 FYNNEI. This CDR3 has 12 amino acids. The germline V and J ends were trimmed by 6 bases and 1 base, with 6 bases remaining between them.

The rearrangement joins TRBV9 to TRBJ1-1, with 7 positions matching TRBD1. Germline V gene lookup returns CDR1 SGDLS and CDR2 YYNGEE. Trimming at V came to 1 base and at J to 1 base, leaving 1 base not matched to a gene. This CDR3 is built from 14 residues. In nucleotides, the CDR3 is TGTGCCAGCAGCGTATCAGGGGGGAACACTGAAGCTTTCTTT. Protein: CASSVSGGNTEAFF.

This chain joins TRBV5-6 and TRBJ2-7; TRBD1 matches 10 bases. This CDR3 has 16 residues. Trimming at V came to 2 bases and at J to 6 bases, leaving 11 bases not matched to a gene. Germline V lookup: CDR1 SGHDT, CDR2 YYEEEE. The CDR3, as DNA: TGTGCCAGCAGCTTAGGAGGAGCGACAGGGGGCTCCGAGCAGTACGTC. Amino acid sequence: CASSLGGATGGSEQYV.

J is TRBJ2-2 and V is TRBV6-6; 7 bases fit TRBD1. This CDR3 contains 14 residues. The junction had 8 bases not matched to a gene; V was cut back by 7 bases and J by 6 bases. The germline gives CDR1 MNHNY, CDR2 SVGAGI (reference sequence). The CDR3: CASIKTGVSGELFF. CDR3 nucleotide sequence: TGTGCCAGCATAAAAACAGGGGTCTCCGGGGAGCTGTTTTTT.

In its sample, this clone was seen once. CDR3: CASSTRTGENTGELFF. CDR3 bases: TGTGCCAGCTCAACAAGGACAGGGGAGAACACCGGGGAGCTGTTTTTT. V is TRBV18 and J is TRBJ2-2; TRBD1 agrees at 9 bases. The germline V gene encodes CDR1 KGHSH and CDR2 LQKENI. This CDR3 spans 16 amino acids. Unmatched junction bases numbered 5, after V lost 5 bases and J lost 1 base.

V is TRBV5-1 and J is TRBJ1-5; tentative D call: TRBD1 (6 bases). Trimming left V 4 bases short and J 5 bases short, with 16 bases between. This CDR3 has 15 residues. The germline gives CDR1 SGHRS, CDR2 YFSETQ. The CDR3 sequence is CASSLGGTTDQPQHF. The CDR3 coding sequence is TGCGCCAGCAGCCTGGGGGGCACGACGGATCAGCCCCAGCATTTT.

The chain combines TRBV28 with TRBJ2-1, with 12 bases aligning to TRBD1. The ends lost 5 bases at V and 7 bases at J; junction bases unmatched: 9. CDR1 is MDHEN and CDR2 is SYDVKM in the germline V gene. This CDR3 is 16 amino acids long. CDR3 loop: CASSLPGTGGLNEQFF. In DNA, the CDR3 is TGTGCCAGCAGTCTCCCCGGGACAGGGGGCTTGAATGAGCAGTTCTTC.

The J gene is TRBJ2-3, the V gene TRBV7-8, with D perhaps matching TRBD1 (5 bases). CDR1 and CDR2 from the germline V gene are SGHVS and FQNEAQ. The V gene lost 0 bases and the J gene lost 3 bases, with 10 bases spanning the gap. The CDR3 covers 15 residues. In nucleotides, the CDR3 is TGTGCCAGCAGCTTAGCCATTCAGGGTACAGATACGCAGTATTTT. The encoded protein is CASSLAIQGTDTQYF.

The CDR3 spells CASSFSGTGDSPLHF. For the CDR3, the DNA is TGTGCCAGCAGCTTTTCCGGGACAGGGGATTCACCCCTCCACTTT. J is TRBJ1-6 and V is TRBV25-1; 10 positions agree with TRBD1. The germline gives CDR1 MGHDK, CDR2 SYGVNS. CDR3 length: 15 residues. V shed 6 bases, J shed 8 bases, and the junction held 7 bases outside the gene matches.

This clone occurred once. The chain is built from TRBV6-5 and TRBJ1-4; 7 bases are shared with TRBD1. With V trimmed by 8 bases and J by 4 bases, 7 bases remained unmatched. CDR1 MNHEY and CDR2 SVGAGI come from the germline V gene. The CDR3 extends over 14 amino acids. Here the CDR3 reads CASPTGQLNEKLFF. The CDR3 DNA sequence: TGTGCCAGCCCCACGGGACAGCTTAATGAAAAACTGTTTTTT.

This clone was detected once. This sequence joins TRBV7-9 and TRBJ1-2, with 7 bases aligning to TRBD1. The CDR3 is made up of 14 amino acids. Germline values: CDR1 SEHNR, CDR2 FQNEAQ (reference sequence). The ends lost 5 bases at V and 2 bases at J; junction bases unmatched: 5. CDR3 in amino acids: CASSHDRANYGYTF. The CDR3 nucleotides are TGTGCCAGCAGCCACGACAGGGCAAACTATGGCTACACCTTC.

The CDR3 loop reads CASSHGNSYEQYV. CDR3 nucleotide sequence: TGCGCCAGCAGCCATGGCAACTCCTACGAGCAGTACGTC. J is TRBJ2-7 and V is TRBV4-1; D is ambiguous. CDR3 length equals 13 residues. V gave up 3 bases and J gave up 0 bases, with 6 bases separating them. Per germline, CDR1 MGHRA and CDR2 YSYEKL.

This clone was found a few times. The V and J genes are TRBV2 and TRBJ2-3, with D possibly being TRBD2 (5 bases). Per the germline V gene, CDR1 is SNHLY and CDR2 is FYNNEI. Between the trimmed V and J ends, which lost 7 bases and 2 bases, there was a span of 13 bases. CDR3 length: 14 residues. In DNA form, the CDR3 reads TGTGCCAGCAAGGGAACGGGGTACACAGATACGCAGTATTTT. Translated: CASKGTGYTDTQYF.

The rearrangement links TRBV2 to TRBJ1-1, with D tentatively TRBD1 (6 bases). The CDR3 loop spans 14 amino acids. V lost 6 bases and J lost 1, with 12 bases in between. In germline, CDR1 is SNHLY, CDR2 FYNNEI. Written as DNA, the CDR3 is TGTGCCAGCAGACCCAGGGGTGAGAACACTGAAGCTTTCTTT. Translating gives CASRPRGENTEAFF.

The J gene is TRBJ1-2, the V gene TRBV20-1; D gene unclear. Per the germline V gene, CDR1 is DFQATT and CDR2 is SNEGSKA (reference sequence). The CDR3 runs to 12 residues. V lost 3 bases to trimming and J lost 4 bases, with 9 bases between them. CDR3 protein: CSASGGSYGYTF. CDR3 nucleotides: TGCAGTGCTAGTGGCGGATCCTATGGCTACACCTTC.

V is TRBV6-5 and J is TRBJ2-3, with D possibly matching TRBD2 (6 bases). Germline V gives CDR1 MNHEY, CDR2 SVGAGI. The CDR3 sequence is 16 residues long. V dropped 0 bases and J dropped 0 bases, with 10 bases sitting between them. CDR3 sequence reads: CASSYSGTHSTDTQYF. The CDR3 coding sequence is TGTGCCAGCAGTTACTCCGGGACTCATAGCACAGATACGCAGTATTTT.

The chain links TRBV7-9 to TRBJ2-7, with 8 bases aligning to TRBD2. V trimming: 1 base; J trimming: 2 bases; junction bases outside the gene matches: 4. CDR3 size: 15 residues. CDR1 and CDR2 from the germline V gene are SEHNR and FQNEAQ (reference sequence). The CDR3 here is CASSLVSGGPYEQYF. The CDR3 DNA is TGTGCCAGCAGCTTAGTAAGCGGGGGCCCCTACGAGCAGTACTTC.

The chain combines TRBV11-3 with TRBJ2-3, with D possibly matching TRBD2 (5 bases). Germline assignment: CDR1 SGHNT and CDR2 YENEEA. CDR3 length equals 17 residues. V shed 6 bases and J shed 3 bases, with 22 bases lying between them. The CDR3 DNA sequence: TGTGCCAGCAGGGTCCCGGCGGGCCGAGCACGTACAGATACGCAGTATTTT. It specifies CASRVPAGRARTDTQYF.

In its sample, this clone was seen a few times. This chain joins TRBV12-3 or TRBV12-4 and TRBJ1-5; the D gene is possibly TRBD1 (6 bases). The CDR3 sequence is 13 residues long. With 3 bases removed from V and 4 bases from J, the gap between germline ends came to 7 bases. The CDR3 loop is CASSLGQNQPQHF. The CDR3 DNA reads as TGTGCCAGCAGTTTGGGACAAAATCAGCCCCAGCATTTT.

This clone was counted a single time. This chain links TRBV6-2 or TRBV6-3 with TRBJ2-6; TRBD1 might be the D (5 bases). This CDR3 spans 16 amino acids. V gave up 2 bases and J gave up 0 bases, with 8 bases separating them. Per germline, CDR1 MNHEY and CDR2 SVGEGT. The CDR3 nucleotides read TGTGCCAGCAGTTACCAGGGATTCTCTGGGGCCAACGTCCTGACTTTC. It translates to CASSYQGFSGANVLTF.

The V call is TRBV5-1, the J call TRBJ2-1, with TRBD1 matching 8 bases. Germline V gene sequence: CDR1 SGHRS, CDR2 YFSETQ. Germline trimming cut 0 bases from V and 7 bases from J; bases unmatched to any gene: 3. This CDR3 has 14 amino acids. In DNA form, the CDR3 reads TGCGCCAGCAGCTTGGGACAGGGGTTTAATGAGCAGTTCTTC. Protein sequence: CASSLGQGFNEQFF.